This T cell receptor beta chain was documented in a study of blood T cell repertoires in COVID-19. Overall study context: The origin of the acute and convalescent COVID-19 samples was the United States, Italy and Spain. T cells, B-cell-depleted T cells, or PBMCs provided the cDNA or gDNA that served as material.

Methods used by the authors: It was from reference gene primer amplification that nucleated cell counts were estimated. TCRdb keeps only in-frame clones here, not all; method: immunoSEQ multiplex PCR. V and J calls and clone size are given by that table; D and trimming were obtained from the DNA. Among fewer than 300,000 clones listed, 75% to 85% were seen once. The CDR3 totals 14 residues. Germline CDR1 and CDR2: SGHTA and FQGNSA. Trimming removed 3 bases at V and 2 bases at J, with 10 bases between. The material sequenced was peripheral blood. This TCR derives from a man aged 50 to 60 with active or convalescent COVID-19. The J gene is TRBJ1-2, the V gene TRBV7-2, with D possibly TRBD1 on 5 matching bases. CDR3 in DNA: TGTGCCAGCAGCTTGGGGGGAGGGAACTATGGCTACACCTTC. Translating gives CASSLGGGNYGYTF. Full variable domain (outside the CDR3, taken from reference TRBV7-2 and TRBJ1-2): GAGVSQSPSNKVTEKGKDVELRCDPISGHTALYWYRQSLGQGLEFLIYFQGNSAPDKSGLPSDRFSAERTGGSVSTLTIQRTQQEDSAVYLCASSLGGGNYGYTFGSGTRLTVV.